This TCR beta chain emerged from a study of blood T cell repertoires in COVID-19. Overall study context: The United States, Italy and Spain were the sources of the acute and convalescent COVID-19 samples. PBMCs, B-cell-depleted T cells, or T cells were the source of the cDNA or gDNA that made up the material.

This table comes from immunoSEQ multiplex PCR, and its TCRdb copy is limited to in-frame clones, with some not included. The data contain around 70,000 clones, roughly 74% of them singletons. The CDR3 has 14 amino acids. Germline V gene sequence: CDR1 MGHRA, CDR2 YSYEKL. V was trimmed by 0 bases and J by 6 bases, leaving 12 bases between them. The rearrangement joins TRBV4-1 to TRBJ2-7; D is ambiguous. The sequencing sample was made of peripheral blood. This receptor was taken from a human donor in a cohort sampled during active COVID-19. This CDR3 reads CASSQDPSAGEQYF. Here the CDR3 DNA reads TGCGCCAGCAGCCAAGATCCCTCCGCCGGCGAGCAGTACTTC.